The entry below gives a single TCR beta chain sequence along with its context. The CDR3 contains 13 residues. Deletions cut 7 bases from V and 5 bases from J, with 12 bases between. The germline V gene encodes CDR1 SNHLY and CDR2 FYNNEI. This record comes from a study of shared clonotypes between healthy human individuals. As for the study in general: The study drew on a couple of women and a few men aged 18 to 49 as donors.

Sequenced by immunoSEQ multiplex PCR; TCRdb stores in-frame clones only, minus some. The sample lists 850,000 to 1,200,000 clones; about 76% were seen once. Sequenced sample: memory CD4+ T cells sorted from blood. Subset given: CD45RA-negative fraction. V and J are TRBV2 and TRBJ2-1; D uncertain. This TCR came from a man younger than 35 in good health. The CDR3 nucleotides read TGTGCCAGCAAACTCGGGCACAACAATGAGCAGTTCTTC. Protein: CASKLGHNNEQFF.